A selection of T cell receptor beta chains follows, all from one sample in a study of shared clonotypes between healthy human individuals. TCRdb's table, derived via immunoSEQ multiplex PCR, lists solely in-frame clones and lacks some. The sample carries nearly 2 million clones, over 85% recorded once. The sample was naive CD8+ T cells sorted from blood. The receptors come from a man in his late teens or twenties in good health. Both conserved end residues are part of each CDR3. The order of the fields is J gene, clone size, D gene, V gene, CDR3 DNA, CDR3 protein. A D gene is named only where the DNA matches it firmly. Some rows mark clone size as missing; the rest say once, few, many or name a class of expanded clone.

j_call: TRBJ2-1; clone_size: .; d_call: .; v_call: TRBV27; cdr3_nt: TGTGCCAGCAGTCCATGGCCCCCCGGGGCGGAATCCTACAATGAGCAGTTCTTC; cdr3_aa: CASSPWPPGAESYNEQFF
j_call: TRBJ2-5; clone_size: .; d_call: .; v_call: TRBV5-4; cdr3_nt: TGTGCCAGCATGCGGCGGGGACAAGAGACCCAGTACTTC; cdr3_aa: CASMRRGQETQYF
j_call: TRBJ2-3; clone_size: .; d_call: .; v_call: TRBV28; cdr3_nt: TGTGCCAGCAGTCCCAATCCTACAGATACGCAGTATTTT; cdr3_aa: CASSPNPTDTQYF
j_call: TRBJ2-7; clone_size: .; d_call: .; v_call: TRBV25-1; cdr3_nt: TGTGCCAGCAGTCCCGGGGGCTCCTACGAGCAGTACTTC; cdr3_aa: CASSPGGSYEQYF
j_call: TRBJ2-5; clone_size: .; d_call: .; v_call: TRBV2; cdr3_nt: TGTGCCAGCAGCGACGGGCCGGGGGAATCAGAGACCCAGTACTTC; cdr3_aa: CASSDGPGESETQYF
j_call: TRBJ2-7; clone_size: .; d_call: .; v_call: TRBV5-1; cdr3_nt: TGCGCCAGCAGCTTGGAGGGAGGTTCCTACGAGCAGTACTTC; cdr3_aa: CASSLEGGSYEQYF
j_call: TRBJ2-5; clone_size: .; d_call: TRBD1; v_call: TRBV5-8; cdr3_nt: TGTGCCAGCAGCTTGGGGCAGGGGGCAGAGACCCAGTACTTC; cdr3_aa: CASSLGQGAETQYF
j_call: TRBJ2-1; clone_size: .; d_call: .; v_call: TRBV27; cdr3_nt: TGTGCCAGCAGTTTATCCTACCTGGATGACAATGAGCAGTTCTTC; cdr3_aa: CASSLSYLDDNEQFF
j_call: TRBJ2-5; clone_size: once; d_call: TRBD2; v_call: TRBV27; cdr3_nt: TGTGCCAGCAGTATAAACGGGGGGGCCATTGAGACCCAGTACTTC; cdr3_aa: CASSINGGAIETQYF
j_call: TRBJ2-7; clone_size: .; d_call: .; v_call: TRBV27; cdr3_nt: TGTGCCAGCAGCCCCGCGGCTCCGAGCTCCTACGAGCAGTACTTC; cdr3_aa: CASSPAAPSSYEQYF
j_call: TRBJ2-7; clone_size: .; d_call: .; v_call: TRBV4-2; cdr3_nt: TGTGCCAGCAGCTTTGGGGACAACTCCTACGAGCAGTACTTC; cdr3_aa: CASSFGDNSYEQYF
j_call: TRBJ2-4; clone_size: .; d_call: .; v_call: TRBV5-4; cdr3_nt: TGTGCCAGCAGCTTGATGGGGGGAGCCAAAAACATTCAGTACTTC; cdr3_aa: CASSLMGGAKNIQYF
j_call: TRBJ2-2; clone_size: .; d_call: .; v_call: TRBV4-3; cdr3_nt: TGCGCCAGCAGCTCAATGATGGGGGCCATGAACACCGGGGAGCTGTTTTTT; cdr3_aa: CASSSMMGAMNTGELFF
j_call: TRBJ1-1; clone_size: .; d_call: .; v_call: TRBV11-2; cdr3_nt: TGTGCCAGCAGCTTTGGGGGCCCTGAAGCTTTCTTT; cdr3_aa: CASSFGGPEAFF
j_call: TRBJ2-2; clone_size: .; d_call: TRBD1; v_call: TRBV30; cdr3_nt: TGTGCCTGGAGTGGGACAGGGAAATACACCGGGGAGCTGTTTTTT; cdr3_aa: CAWSGTGKYTGELFF
j_call: TRBJ2-5; clone_size: .; d_call: TRBD1; v_call: TRBV6-5; cdr3_nt: TGTGCCAGCAGTTACCTCAGGGGGACAGAGACCCAGTACTTC; cdr3_aa: CASSYLRGTETQYF
j_call: TRBJ2-7; clone_size: .; d_call: TRBD1; v_call: TRBV9; cdr3_nt: TGTGCCAGCAGCATCGGGACAGGGGCCGAGCAGTACTTC; cdr3_aa: CASSIGTGAEQYF